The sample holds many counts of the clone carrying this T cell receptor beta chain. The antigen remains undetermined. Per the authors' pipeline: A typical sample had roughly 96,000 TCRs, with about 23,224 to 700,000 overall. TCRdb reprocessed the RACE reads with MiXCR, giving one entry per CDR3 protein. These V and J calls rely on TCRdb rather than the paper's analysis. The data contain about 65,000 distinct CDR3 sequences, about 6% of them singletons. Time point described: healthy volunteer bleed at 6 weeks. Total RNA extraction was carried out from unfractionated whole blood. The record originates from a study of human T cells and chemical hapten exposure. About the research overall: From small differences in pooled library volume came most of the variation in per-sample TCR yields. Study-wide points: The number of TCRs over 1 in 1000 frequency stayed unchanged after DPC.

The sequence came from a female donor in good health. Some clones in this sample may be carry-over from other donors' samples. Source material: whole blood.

Here the CDR3 DNA reads TGTGCCAGCAGCCAGAGGTGGGGGCCTACTCGGGATACGCAGTATTTT. It translates to CASSQRWGPTRDTQYF. V and J are TRBV3-1 and TRBJ2-3, with a tentative D call TRBD1 (6 bases). There are 16 residues in the CDR3. The germline gives CDR1 LGHDT, CDR2 YNNKEL (reference sequence). The V end lost 3 bases, the J end lost 6 bases, and 19 bases lay between the germline ends.